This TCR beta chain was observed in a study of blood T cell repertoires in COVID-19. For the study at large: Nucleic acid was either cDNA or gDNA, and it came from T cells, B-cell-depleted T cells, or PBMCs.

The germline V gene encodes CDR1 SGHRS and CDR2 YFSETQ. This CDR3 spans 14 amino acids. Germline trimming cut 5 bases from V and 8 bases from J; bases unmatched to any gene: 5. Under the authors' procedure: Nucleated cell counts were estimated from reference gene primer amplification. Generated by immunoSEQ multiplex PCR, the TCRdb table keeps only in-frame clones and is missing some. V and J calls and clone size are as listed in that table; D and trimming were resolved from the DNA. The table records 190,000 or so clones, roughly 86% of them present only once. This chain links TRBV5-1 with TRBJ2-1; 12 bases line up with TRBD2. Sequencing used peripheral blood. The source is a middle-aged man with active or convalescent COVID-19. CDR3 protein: CASRVGLAGDEQFF. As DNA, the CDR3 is TGCGCCAGCAGAGTGGGACTAGCGGGCGATGAGCAGTTCTTC.